This entry lists 2 T cell receptor beta chains sequenced from one sample in a study of beta chain features in type 1 diabetes. The investigators reverse transcribed all of the isolated RNA, so they sequenced expressed TCRB transcripts. The protocol was immunoSEQ multiplex PCR, while the TCRdb copy is restricted to in-frame clones and leaves out a portion. The table includes 150,000 to 190,000 clones, about 8.1% detected once. Sequencing input: central memory CD4+ T cells from blood. Receptors originate from a man in his late teens or twenties in good health.

This clone was detected a few times. The chain links TRBV29-1 to TRBJ1-3, with no clear D. Germline-derived CDR1 and CDR2 are SQVTM and ANQGSEA. The CDR3 has 11 residues. V was pared by 6 bases and J by 7 bases, with 10 bases between. The CDR3 is CSVGVSNTIYF. In DNA form, the CDR3 reads TGCAGCGTCGGGGTCAGTAACACCATATATTTT. The full variable domain, with the rest looked up from reference TRBV29-1 and TRBJ1-3, is SAVISQKPSRDICQRGTSLTIQCQVDSQVTMMFWYRQQPGQSLTLIATANQGSEATYESGFVIDKFPISRPNLTFSTLTVSNMSPEDSSIYLCSVGVSNTIYFGEGSWLTVV.

This clone was seen at least ten times. The chain uses TRBV5-1 and TRBJ1-2, with D uncertain. The V gene's germline CDR1 is SGHRS and CDR2 YFSETQ. V was cut by 0 bases and J by 8 bases, with 17 bases left in between. The CDR3 consists of 15 residues. The CDR3 here is CASSLGQEVWIGYTF. In nucleotides, the CDR3 is TGCGCCAGCAGCTTGGGTCAGGAAGTCTGGATCGGCTACACCTTC.